This T cell receptor beta chain was found in a study of beta chain features in type 1 diabetes. General study findings and limits: It was possible that PCR favored shorter templates, equally so in patients and controls.

As concerns this clone: Its antigen is as yet unknown.

The CDR3 is made up of 11 amino acids. Germline loops: CDR1 GTSNPN, CDR2 SVGIG (reference sequence). V was trimmed by 4 bases and J by 4 bases, leaving 8 bases between them. Investigators reverse transcribed all isolated RNA, so they sequenced expressed TCRB transcripts. Clones were sequenced by immunoSEQ multiplex PCR, and TCRdb holds only the in-frame ones, with some missing. The data show hundreds of thousands of clones, roughly 31% seen once. Material: naive CD4+ T cells from blood. This TCR derives from a man aged 18 to 29 in good health. The V and J genes are TRBV30 and TRBJ2-7; possibly TRBD1 for D (5 bases). DNA of the CDR3: TGTGCCTGGACAGGGTCTTACGAGCAGTACTTC. Amino acid sequence: CAWTGSYEQYF.